What follows are 11 T cell receptor beta chains derived from one specimen sequenced in a study of cytomegalovirus exposure and HLA in healthy donors. The PCR used 60 Vbeta and 13 Jbeta primers. The protocol was immunoSEQ multiplex PCR, while the TCRdb copy is restricted to in-frame clones and leaves out a portion. The sample lists around 130,000 clones; 73% were seen once. Sequencing was carried out using PBMCs. The receptor source for this set is a woman aged 40 to 50 in good health and CMV-seropositive.

This clone has a handful of counts. The genes are TRBV2 and TRBJ1-1, with D maybe TRBD1 (6 bases). CDR1 is SNHLY, CDR2 FYNNEI, per germline. CDR3 length: 15 amino acids. V shed 6 bases and J shed 1 base, with 15 bases lying between them. CDR3 loop: CASRVGAARNTEAFF. The CDR3 nucleotides read TGTGCCAGCAGGGTGGGGGCAGCTAGGAACACTGAAGCTTTCTTT.

A few counts support this clone. This chain connects TRBV4-2 to TRBJ2-6; D gene uncertain. The CDR3 runs 16 residues. Germline CDR1 reads LGHNA; CDR2 reads YNFKEQ. Deletions cut 1 base from V and 0 bases from J, with 7 bases between. The DNA for the CDR3 is TGTGCCAGCAGCCAAGTGTTTAACTCTGGGGCCAACGTCCTGACTTTC. Its translation is CASSQVFNSGANVLTF.

The chain employs TRBV5-6 and TRBJ1-3, with TRBD1 matching over 7 bases. Germline V gives CDR1 SGHDT, CDR2 YYEEEE. CDR3 length equals 17 residues. V gave up 4 bases and J gave up 0 bases; unmatched junction bases: 10. Here the CDR3 reads CASSAGTELSSGNTIYF. The DNA of the CDR3 is TGTGCCAGCAGCGCCGGGACAGAACTTTCCTCTGGAAACACCATATATTTT.

The rearrangement joins TRBV18 to TRBJ2-7; D is perhaps TRBD1 (5 bases). Germline values: CDR1 KGHSH, CDR2 LQKENI. The CDR3 runs 16 residues. V was shortened by 4 bases and J by 5 bases, with 21 bases between the two germline ends. Written as DNA, the CDR3 is TGTGCCAGCTCACACCAAGCGCCAGGGTATCAGGACGAGCAGTACTTC. This translates into CASSHQAPGYQDEQYF.

The rearrangement uses TRBV5-1 and TRBJ2-2, with D perhaps matching TRBD1 (6 bases). This CDR3 has 17 amino acids. Germline V gives CDR1 SGHRS, CDR2 YFSETQ. With 5 bases removed from V and 0 bases from J, the gap between germline ends came to 17 bases. CDR3 amino acids: CASRFSGTPTNTGELFF. The CDR3 DNA reads as TGCGCCAGCAGGTTTTCCGGGACACCCACGAACACCGGGGAGCTGTTTTTT. Looking up the rest from reference TRBV5-1 and TRBJ2-2 gives the full variable domain: KAGVTQTPRYLIKTRGQQVTLSCSPISGHRSVSWYQQTPGQGLQFLFEYFSETQRNKGNFPGRFSGRQFSNSRSEMNVSTLELGDSALYLCASRFSGTPTNTGELFFGEGSRLTVL.

This rearrangement joins TRBV19 to TRBJ1-1, with D possibly being TRBD1 (5 bases). The germline gives CDR1 LNHDA, CDR2 SQIVND (reference sequence). V lost 3 bases to trimming and J lost 1 base, with 9 bases between them. The CDR3 loop spans 14 amino acids. Here the CDR3 DNA reads TGTGCCAGTAGTATGAAGGGGTGGAACACTGAAGCTTTCTTT. Amino acid sequence: CASSMKGWNTEAFF.

The chain is built from TRBV5-4 and TRBJ1-1, with 10 bases that match TRBD1. Germline V gene lookup returns CDR1 SGHNT and CDR2 YYREEE (reference sequence). The CDR3 consists of 15 residues. V lost 3 bases, J lost 2 bases, and 4 bases stayed unmatched. The CDR3 is CASSWTGGPNTEAFF. DNA for the CDR3: TGTGCCAGCAGCTGGACAGGGGGACCTAACACTGAAGCTTTCTTT.

The rearrangement uses TRBV27 and TRBJ1-2; 9 nucleotides align to TRBD1. Unmatched junction bases numbered 5, after V lost 5 bases and J lost 7 bases. The CDR3 contains 13 residues. From germline, CDR1 is MNHEY and CDR2 SMNVEV (reference sequence). In nucleotides, the CDR3 is TGTGCCAGCAGTACACAGGGGGCCGGTGGCTACACCTTC. Protein: CASSTQGAGGYTF.

The rearrangement joins TRBV6-1 to TRBJ1-4; D is uncertain. The V and J ends lost 3 bases and 7 bases respectively, with 12 bases between them. CDR3 size: 14 residues. Germline V lookup: CDR1 MNHNS, CDR2 SASEGT. CDR3 loop: CASSDSYGSEKLFF. The DNA of the CDR3 is TGTGCCAGCAGTGATTCATATGGGAGTGAAAAACTGTTTTTT.

J is TRBJ2-5 and V is TRBV6-5; D unclear. From germline, CDR1 is MNHEY and CDR2 SVGAGI. CDR3 length: 13 amino acids. Deletions cut 0 bases from V and 3 bases from J, with 5 bases between. CDR3 residues: CASSYSEKETQYF. CDR3 nucleotide sequence: TGTGCCAGCAGTTACTCGGAGAAAGAGACCCAGTACTTC.

This clone was detected a few times. The rearrangement uses TRBV10-2 and TRBJ2-2, with 16 bases fitting TRBD2. V lost 8 bases to trimming and J lost 5 bases; unmatched junction nucleotides: 5. This CDR3 is 16 amino acids long. Germline V CDR1 and CDR2: WSHSY, SAAADI. The DNA for the CDR3 is TGCGCCAGCGGCCAGGGACTAGCGGGAGGGACCGGGGAGCTGTTTTTT. Translated: CASGQGLAGGTGELFF.